The clone carrying this TCR beta chain occurred a few times. These data are taken from a study of human T cells and chemical hapten exposure. For the study at large: Largely, small differences in pooled library volume made per-sample TCR yields vary.

The sample's time point: patch test 2, 6 weeks after DPC sensitization. Noted treatment: therapeutic diphenylcyclopropenone sensitization with weekly scalp DPC. TCRdb reanalysed the RACE reads using MiXCR and keeps one entry per CDR3 protein. The sample consists of some 100,000 distinct CDR3 sequences, more than 7% of them appearing once. V lost 0 bases, J lost 4 bases, and 9 bases stayed unmatched. The CDR3 is 17 amino acids. Germline assignment: CDR1 SGHTA and CDR2 FQGNSA. Sequences were derived from whole blood, sampled in connection with sensitization to the hapten diphenylcyclopropenone (DPC). This sequence originates from a middle-aged woman with alopecia areata. Some clones in this sample may be carry-over from other donors' samples. The gene calls are TRBV7-2 and TRBJ2-5; TRBD2 aligns across 9 bases. The CDR3 region is CASSLATAGGPRETQYF. The CDR3 DNA reads TGTGCCAGCAGCTTAGCCACCGCGGGGGGGCCGAGAGAGACCCAGTACTTC.